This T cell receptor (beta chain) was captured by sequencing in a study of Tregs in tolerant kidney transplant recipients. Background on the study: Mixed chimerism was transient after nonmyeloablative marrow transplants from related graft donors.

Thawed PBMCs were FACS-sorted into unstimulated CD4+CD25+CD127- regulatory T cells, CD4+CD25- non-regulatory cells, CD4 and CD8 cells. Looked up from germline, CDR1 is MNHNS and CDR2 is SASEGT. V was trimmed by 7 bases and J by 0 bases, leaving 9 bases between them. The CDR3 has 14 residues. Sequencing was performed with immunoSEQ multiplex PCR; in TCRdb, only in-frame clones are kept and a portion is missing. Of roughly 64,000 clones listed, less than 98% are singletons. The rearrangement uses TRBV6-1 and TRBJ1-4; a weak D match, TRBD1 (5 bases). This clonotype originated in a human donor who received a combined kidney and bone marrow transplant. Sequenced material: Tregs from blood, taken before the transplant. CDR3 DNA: TGTGCCAGCACCCCAGGGACAACTAATGAAAAACTGTTTTTT. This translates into CASTPGTTNEKLFF.